Shown below are 17 T cell receptor beta chains from a single sample sequenced in a study of blood T cell repertoires in COVID-19. The protocol was immunoSEQ multiplex PCR, while the TCRdb copy is restricted to in-frame clones and leaves out a portion. This sample has over 200,000 clones, with about four fifths found just once. Material: peripheral blood. The receptors here all came from a man older than 75 with acute or convalescent COVID-19.

This sequence joins TRBV5-6 and TRBJ2-7; 7 bases are a match to TRBD1. The CDR3 is 13 residues long. Per germline, CDR1 SGHDT and CDR2 YYEEEE. The V gene end was trimmed by 0 bases and the J gene end by 5 bases; junction bases not matched to a gene: 2. CDR3 loop: CASSLGGTDEQYF. For the CDR3, the DNA is TGTGCCAGCAGCTTGGGGGGGACAGACGAGCAGTACTTC.

The rearrangement joins TRBV25-1 to TRBJ2-7; TRBD2 matches 10 bases. Germline V gives CDR1 MGHDK, CDR2 SYGVNS. J gave up 3 bases and V 8 bases, and 4 bases lay outside the gene matches. The CDR3 runs to 13 residues. The DNA for the CDR3 is TGTGCCAGCGGAGGACTAGCGGACTACGAGCAGTACTTC. Protein: CASGGLADYEQYF.

The chain carries TRBV7-2 and TRBJ1-1, with a weak D call TRBD1 (6 bases). CDR1 is SGHTA and CDR2 is FQGNSA in the germline V gene. Trimming left V 2 bases short and J 6 bases short, with 19 bases between. The CDR3 sequence is 16 residues long. The CDR3 nucleotides are TGTGCCAGCAGCTTACGCCCAGGTGCAGGGGTCCCTGAAGCTTTCTTT. Its translation is CASSLRPGAGVPEAFF.

The chain carries TRBV21-1 and TRBJ2-3; TRBD2, the table's D call, was not compared with the DNA. TRBV21-1 is a pseudogene segment. The CDR3 covers 20 residues. Here the CDR3 reads CASSKDRVAGGPPRTDTQYF. In DNA form, the CDR3 reads TGTGCCAGCAGCAAAGACAGGGTAGCGGGTGGTCCCCCTCGCACAGATACGCAGTATTTT.

The rearrangement joins TRBV6-5 to TRBJ2-7; TRBD2 matches 13 bases. From germline, CDR1 is MNHEY and CDR2 SVGAGI. Losses at the gene ends were 6 bases for V and 2 bases for J; bases not matched to a gene: 4. The CDR3 sequence is 15 residues long. For the CDR3, the DNA is TGTGCCAGCAGACGGGGACTAGCGGGGACCTACGAGCAGTACTTC. This translates into CASRRGLAGTYEQYF.

This chain uses TRBV4-2 with TRBJ1-2, with 8 nucleotides matching TRBD1. Germline-derived CDR1 and CDR2 are LGHNA and YNFKEQ. The CDR3 covers 16 residues. The V and J ends lost 1 base and 4 bases, in that order; junction bases with no gene match: 8. The CDR3 nucleotides are TGTGCCAGCAGCCAAGGATCCGCAGGGGGCATCTATGGCTACACCTTC. Protein: CASSQGSAGGIYGYTF.

This clone was detected once. The chain has TRBV27 and TRBJ1-2; 7 nucleotides match TRBD1. The V gene's germline CDR1 is MNHEY and CDR2 SMNVEV (reference sequence). The CDR3 has 15 residues. Losses at the gene ends were 4 bases for V and 3 bases for J; bases not matched to a gene: 8. Here the CDR3 DNA reads TGTGCCAGCAGTTCCTCAGGGGGATCCCACTATGGCTACACCTTC. This gives the protein CASSSSGGSHYGYTF.

The rearrangement uses TRBV24-1 and TRBJ1-2; 7 bases agree with TRBD1. The germline V gene has CDR1 KGHDR and CDR2 SFDVKD. V lost 3 bases, J lost 6 bases, and 6 bases stayed unmatched. The CDR3 spans 14 residues. Here the CDR3 reads CATSDDHTGDGYTF. The CDR3 nucleotides read TGTGCCACCAGTGATGATCATACAGGGGATGGCTACACCTTC.

This rearrangement joins TRBV2 to TRBJ2-3, with no clear D. V dropped 6 bases and J dropped 3 bases, with 13 bases sitting between them. CDR3 length: 14 amino acids. Germline V gives CDR1 SNHLY, CDR2 FYNNEI. The CDR3 nucleotides are TGTGCCAGCAGAGCCCCAGGATGGACAGATACGCAGTATTTT. Protein sequence: CASRAPGWTDTQYF.

The rearrangement links TRBV18 to TRBJ2-3; D is perhaps TRBD1 (5 bases). Per the germline V gene, CDR1 is KGHSH and CDR2 is LQKENI. The CDR3 extends over 15 amino acids. V gave up 6 bases and J gave up 4 bases, with 17 bases separating them. The CDR3 region is CASSPEQVAADTQYF. CDR3 coding DNA: TGTGCCAGCTCCCCAGAACAGGTGGCCGCAGATACGCAGTATTTT.

V and J are TRBV11-2 and TRBJ2-7; 7 bases are shared with TRBD2. Germline V gene lookup returns CDR1 SGHAT and CDR2 FQNNGV. V lost 3 bases and J lost 1; bases outside the gene matches: 12. The CDR3 spans 17 residues. DNA for the CDR3: TGTGCCAGCAGCTTGGGGGGAGGGGCCCCTAGATCCTACGAGCAGTACTTC. Protein sequence: CASSLGGGAPRSYEQYF.

The rearrangement uses TRBV5-1 and TRBJ2-7; D might be TRBD2 (6 bases). The CDR3 is made up of 15 amino acids. V was pared by 4 bases and J by 0 bases, with 14 bases between. CDR1 SGHRS and CDR2 YFSETQ come from the germline V gene. This chain's CDR3 is CASSQGGAASYEQYF. CDR3 DNA: TGCGCCAGCAGCCAAGGAGGGGCGGCCTCCTACGAGCAGTACTTC.

V usage is TRBV28 and J usage is TRBJ2-5; 9 nucleotides match TRBD2. The CDR3 runs 16 residues. The junction had 10 bases not matched to a gene; V was cut back by 3 bases and J by 5 bases. Germline CDR1 is MDHEN and CDR2 is SYDVKM. CDR3 coding DNA: TGTGCCAGCAGTTTCCTCGGGCGGGGGGGCCCGGAGACCCAGTACTTC. This translates into CASSFLGRGGPETQYF.

The genes are TRBV5-1 and TRBJ1-2, with a tentative D call TRBD1 (6 bases). V was pared by 0 bases and J by 4 bases, with 10 bases between. Germline CDR1 reads SGHRS; CDR2 reads YFSETQ. The CDR3 loop spans 14 amino acids. CDR3 DNA: TGCGCCAGCAGCTTGGACCCGACAGGCTATGGCTACACCTTC. As protein: CASSLDPTGYGYTF.

The chain is built from TRBV12-3 or TRBV12-4 and TRBJ1-2, with 7 bases fitting TRBD1. Germline trimming cut 6 bases from V and 8 bases from J; bases unmatched to any gene: 9. The CDR3 has 13 amino acids. The CDR3: CASRPPTGSGYTF. In DNA form, the CDR3 reads TGTGCCAGCAGACCTCCGACAGGGAGCGGCTACACCTTC.

The chain has TRBV2 and TRBJ2-3; 8 bases line up with TRBD1. Unmatched junction bases numbered 7, after V lost 3 bases and J lost 2 bases. In germline, CDR1 is SNHLY, CDR2 FYNNEI. This CDR3 has 16 residues. CDR3 DNA: TGTGCCAGCAGTGATTTGGTGACAGGGGACACAGATACGCAGTATTTT. This encodes CASSDLVTGDTDTQYF.

The rearrangement links TRBV5-1 to TRBJ2-5; 11 nucleotides match TRBD2. With 4 bases clipped from V and 2 bases from J, the junction kept 7 bases outside the gene matches. The CDR3 has 16 amino acids. Germline values: CDR1 SGHRS, CDR2 YFSETQ. CDR3 amino acids: CASSPTGLAAQETQYF. DNA for the CDR3: TGCGCCAGCAGCCCGACGGGACTAGCGGCTCAAGAGACCCAGTACTTC.